The 28 T cell receptor beta chains below all came from one sample that was sequenced in a study of molecular identifiers for immune sequencing clone quantification. TCRdb processed the PCR reads anew with MiXCR; each CDR3 protein has one entry. The sample shows some 35,000 distinct CDR3 sequences, over 15% of them seen only once. The sequencing sample was made of naive CD8+ T cells from blood, with Jurkat cell RNA spiked in. Subset denoted: FACS-sorted CD8+CD4-CCR7+CD45RA+ naive T cells. These receptor sequences come from a human donor in good health. Some libraries in this study had Jurkat cell RNA spiked in.

This clonotype was counted at least ten times. The chain employs TRBV13 and TRBJ2-2, with TRBD2 matching over 12 bases. With V trimmed by 5 bases and J by 9 bases, 10 bases remained unmatched. The V gene's germline CDR1 is PRHDT and CDR2 FYEKMQ (reference sequence). The CDR3 runs 16 residues. CDR3 residues: CASSAPSSGGARELFF. CDR3 bases: TGTGCCAGCAGCGCCCCCTCTAGCGGGGGGGCCCGGGAGCTGTTTTTT.

This clonotype came up many times. CDR3 protein: CASSPPAKNIQYF. DNA of the CDR3: TGTGCCAGCAGCCCCCCGGCCAAAAACATTCAGTACTTC. The chain employs TRBV9 and TRBJ2-4; D ambiguous. Germline CDR1 SGDLS, CDR2 YYNGEE. There are 13 residues in the CDR3. Trimming took 4 bases from V and 1 from J, leaving 6 bases between them.

This clonotype was observed at least ten times. This chain links TRBV7-9 with TRBJ2-7, with TRBD2 identical over 8 bases. This CDR3 is built from 14 residues. Unmatched junction bases numbered 4, after V lost 2 bases and J lost 4 bases. Germline V gene sequence: CDR1 SEHNR, CDR2 FQNEAQ (reference sequence). The CDR3 loop reads CASSLISGGYEQYF. CDR3 coding DNA: TGTGCCAGCAGCTTAATCAGCGGGGGTTACGAGCAGTACTTC.

This clonotype was counted at least ten times. V gene TRBV7-8 combines with J gene TRBJ2-7, with 10 bases matching TRBD1. V was pared by 0 bases and J by 5 bases, with 10 bases of the junction left unmatched. Germline lookup yields CDR1 SGHVS and CDR2 FQNEAQ. The CDR3 totals 17 residues. CDR3 amino acids: CASSLALLGDRGHEQYF. In DNA, the CDR3 is TGTGCCAGCAGCTTAGCCCTTCTAGGGGACAGGGGCCACGAGCAGTACTTC.

This clonotype was counted a few times. This chain uses TRBV27 with TRBJ1-4; 7 bases map to TRBD1. CDR3 length equals 18 residues. With V trimmed by 6 bases and J by 5 bases, 18 bases remained unmatched. Germline assignment: CDR1 MNHEY and CDR2 SMNVEV (reference sequence). The CDR3 coding sequence is TGTGCCAGCAGGATCATAGGATTTACCGGGACAGAGAATGAAAAACTGTTTTTT. It translates to CASRIIGFTGTENEKLFF.

This clonotype was counted at least ten times. J is TRBJ1-1 and V is TRBV4-2; weak D call: TRBD1 (6 bases). V was pared by 2 bases and J by 4 bases, with 8 bases between. Germline V gene sequence: CDR1 LGHNA, CDR2 YNFKEQ. The CDR3 loop spans 13 amino acids. CDR3 DNA: TGTGCCAGCAGCCAACAGGGGCCCACTGAAGCTTTCTTT. Protein sequence: CASSQQGPTEAFF.

The chain couples TRBV4-3 to TRBJ2-7, with 7 bases lining up with TRBD2. Germline CDR1 LGHNA, CDR2 YSLEER. CDR3 size: 15 residues. J lost 2 bases, V lost 1 base, and 5 bases had no gene match. The CDR3 here is CASSQGLAAAYEQYF. CDR3 DNA sequence: TGCGCCAGCAGCCAAGGGCTAGCGGCTGCCTACGAGCAGTACTTC.

This clonotype appeared many times. The chain joins TRBV19 to TRBJ1-5; no definite D call. Germline V gives CDR1 LNHDA, CDR2 SQIVND (reference sequence). The CDR3 loop spans 15 amino acids. The V end was cut by 2 bases, the J end by 0 bases, with 8 bases between. The CDR3 reads CASSIFSYSNQPQHF. DNA of the CDR3: TGTGCCAGTAGTATATTCTCCTATAGCAATCAGCCCCAGCATTTT.

This clonotype was detected ten times or more. This chain connects TRBV7-9 to TRBJ2-7; TRBD1 might be the D (5 bases). Germline V gene data show CDR1 as SEHNR and CDR2 as FQNEAQ (reference sequence). V dropped 8 bases and J dropped 5 bases, with 13 bases sitting between them. This CDR3 has 12 amino acids. CDR3 sequence: CASSQSGHEQYF. The CDR3 DNA sequence: TGTGCCAGCTCCCAATCAGGGCACGAGCAGTACTTC.

The rearrangement links TRBV29-1 to TRBJ1-1; a possible D gene is TRBD1 (5 bases). V was shortened by 7 bases and J by 1 base, with 10 bases between the two germline ends. CDR1 is SQVTM and CDR2 is ANQGSEA in the germline V gene. This CDR3 has 12 residues. The CDR3 sequence: CSGIQGNTEAFF. Here the CDR3 DNA reads TGCAGCGGTATCCAGGGGAACACTGAAGCTTTCTTT.

This clonotype was observed at least ten times. In nucleotides, the CDR3 is TGTGCCAGCAGCGTATCTACCGGGGGGGACACAGATACGCAGTATTTT. It is translated as CASSVSTGGDTDTQYF. The chain couples TRBV5-8 to TRBJ2-3, with TRBD2 matching 8 bases. V gave up 4 bases and J gave up 2 bases; unmatched junction bases: 9. The CDR3 sequence is 16 residues long. CDR1 and CDR2 from the germline V gene are SGHTS and YDEGEE.

This clonotype was observed many times. This chain links TRBV12-3 or TRBV12-4 with TRBJ2-5; 10 positions match TRBD2. Losses at the gene ends were 6 bases for V and 0 bases for J; bases not matched to a gene: 7. This CDR3 is built from 16 residues. The CDR3 loop is CASSLRAGGYQETQYF. CDR3 nucleotides: TGTGCCAGCAGCCTACGAGCGGGGGGGTACCAAGAGACCCAGTACTTC.

This clonotype counts as medium-sized (0.01 to 0.1%). The chain couples TRBV7-6 to TRBJ2-3; D not certain. The germline V gene encodes CDR1 SGHVS and CDR2 FNYEAQ. Trimming stripped 3 bases from V and 2 bases from J, with 0 bases between. This CDR3 comprises 11 residues. This chain's CDR3 is CASSFTDTQYF. The CDR3, as DNA: TGTGCCAGCAGCTTCACAGATACGCAGTATTTT.

This clonotype is medium-sized (0.01 to 0.1%) within its sample. The V call is TRBV7-9, the J call TRBJ1-1; D uncertain. This CDR3 has 13 amino acids. In germline, CDR1 is SEHNR, CDR2 FQNEAQ (reference sequence). With 5 bases removed from V and 3 bases from J, the gap between germline ends came to 10 bases. As DNA, the CDR3 is TGTGCCAGCAGCCGACCCGCCTACACTGAAGCTTTCTTT. It yields the protein CASSRPAYTEAFF.

The chain has TRBV9 and TRBJ1-2; D gene unclear. Germline V gives CDR1 SGDLS, CDR2 YYNGEE. Trimming stripped 4 bases from V and 6 bases from J, with 10 bases between. The CDR3 loop spans 12 amino acids. The CDR3 nucleotides read TGTGCCAGCAGCCCTAACAGCGATGGCTACACCTTC. Protein product: CASSPNSDGYTF.

This clonotype occurred a few times. A much larger clone is a single base away; this may be a read error. The chain uses TRBV6-5 and TRBJ2-7, with a possible D match to TRBD1 (6 bases). There are 15 residues in the CDR3. Germline CDR1 and CDR2: MNHEY and SVGAGI. CDR3 residues: CASSATTGFSYEQHF. For the CDR3, the DNA is TGTGCCAGCAGCGCCACGACAGGCTTCTCCTACGAGCAGCACTTC.

The rearrangement joins TRBV27 to TRBJ1-2; weak D call: TRBD1 (5 bases). The CDR3 spans 22 residues. V lost 8 bases, J lost 5 bases, and 42 bases lay in between. CDR1 and CDR2 from the germline V gene are MNHEY and SMNVEV (reference sequence). CDR3 amino acids: CASLSKYYPRSSGERGLYGYTF. CDR3 bases: TGTGCCAGCCTATCAAAGTACTATCCCCGTAGCTCCGGGGAAAGGGGACTGTATGGCTACACCTTC.

CDR3 coding DNA: TGTGCCAGCACCACCGGGACTTCTCAATACAATGAGCAGTTCTTC. Amino acid sequence: CASTTGTSQYNEQFF. The chain employs TRBV12-3 or TRBV12-4 and TRBJ2-1; possible D gene TRBD2, 6 bases. The ends were cut back, 7 bases at V and 4 bases at J, with 17 bases in the middle. The CDR3 runs to 15 residues.

Ten or more counts support this clonotype. The chain is built from TRBV30 and TRBJ2-1; 10 bases fit TRBD2. After removal of 0 bases from V and 9 bases from J, the junction contained 14 bases not matched to a gene. This CDR3 has 17 amino acids. In germline, CDR1 is GTSNPN, CDR2 SVGIG (reference sequence). CDR3 protein: CAWSVLAGERPLAEQFF. CDR3 coding DNA: TGTGCCTGGAGTGTCCTAGCGGGAGAAAGGCCCCTGGCTGAGCAGTTCTTC.

Of note for this clonotype: A much larger clone sits a single nucleotide away, making a read error possible. CDR3 DNA sequence: TGCAGTGCTAGAGAACGCTATGGCTACGCCTTC. This translates into CSARERYGYAF. The chain combines TRBV20-1 with TRBJ1-2; D is unresolved. The CDR3 is 11 residues long. The germline V gene encodes CDR1 DFQATT and CDR2 SNEGSKA (reference sequence).

This clonotype showed up just a few times. The genes are TRBV20-1 and TRBJ2-1; no definite D call. The CDR3 loop spans 15 amino acids. Trimming removed 4 bases at V and 1 base at J, with 14 bases between. Germline loops: CDR1 DFQATT, CDR2 SNEGSKA (reference sequence). The DNA for the CDR3 is TGCAGTGCTACGCCTTTTCCCTTTTCCTACAATGAGCAGTTCTTC. It translates to CSATPFPFSYNEQFF.

This clonotype was seen repeatedly, ten times or more. The chain couples TRBV27 to TRBJ2-3; D not resolved. Germline V gene sequence: CDR1 MNHEY, CDR2 SMNVEV (reference sequence). This CDR3 region has 14 residues. Trimming shortened V by 4 bases and J by 6 bases, and 14 bases separated the two germline ends. The CDR3 loop reads CASSSTPDGDTQYF. The CDR3 DNA is TGTGCCAGCAGTTCCACACCTGATGGTGATACGCAGTATTTT.

This clonotype was observed at least ten times. CDR3 region: CASSPYPPRAKNNEQFF. The CDR3, as DNA: TGTGCCAGCAGCCCGTACCCCCCCCGCGCCAAAAACAATGAGCAGTTCTTC. The V and J genes are TRBV13 and TRBJ2-1, with D unclear. Looked up from germline, CDR1 is PRHDT and CDR2 is FYEKMQ (reference sequence). The germline V and J ends were trimmed by 5 bases and 5 bases, with 22 bases remaining between them. CDR3 length equals 17 residues.

The chain carries TRBV4-1 and TRBJ1-5; 7 bases line up with TRBD1. The CDR3 spans 14 residues. V gave up 8 bases and J gave up 4 bases; unmatched junction bases: 8. CDR1 and CDR2 from the germline V gene are MGHRA and YSYEKL. The CDR3 coding sequence is TGCGCCAGCGGCCCCCGGGACAGTAATCAGCCCCAGCATTTT. Protein sequence: CASGPRDSNQPQHF.

In the case of this clonotype: This may be a read error, as it is one base from a much larger clone. The chain carries TRBV28 and TRBJ2-7; the D gene could be TRBD1 or TRBD2 (5 bases each). Per the germline V gene, CDR1 is MDHEN and CDR2 is SYDVKM. This CDR3 contains 15 residues. The CDR3 DNA reads TGTGCCAGCAGTGGATACAGGTTCGGGGCCTACGGGCAGTACTTC. It encodes CASSGYRFGAYGQYF.

The gene calls are TRBV7-9 and TRBJ1-4, with unresolved D. The V end was cut by 4 bases, the J end by 7 bases, with 19 bases between. Germline lookup yields CDR1 SEHNR and CDR2 FQNEAQ (reference sequence). The CDR3 sequence is 16 residues long. The CDR3 reads CASSSALDVMGEKLFF. For the CDR3, the DNA is TGTGCCAGCAGCTCAGCCCTGGACGTTATGGGTGAAAAACTGTTTTTT.

About this clonotype: A much larger clone is a single base away; this may be a read error. The gene calls are TRBV4-1 and TRBJ2-7; no reliable D call. The V gene's germline CDR1 is MGHRA and CDR2 YSYEKL. CDR3 size: 12 residues. CDR3 bases: TGCGCCAGCAGCCAAGACGGTCCCGAGCGGTACTTC. As protein: CASSQDGPERYF.

In its sample, this clonotype was seen many times. The J gene is TRBJ2-1, the V gene TRBV5-1, with 7 bases lining up with TRBD1. Trimming cost V 4 bases and J 5 bases; bases outside gene matches: 3. This CDR3 is 13 amino acids long. Germline CDR1 and CDR2: SGHRS and YFSETQ. The CDR3 nucleotides are TGCGCCAGCAGCGTGGGACAGAACAATGAGCAGTTCTTC. The encoded protein is CASSVGQNNEQFF.